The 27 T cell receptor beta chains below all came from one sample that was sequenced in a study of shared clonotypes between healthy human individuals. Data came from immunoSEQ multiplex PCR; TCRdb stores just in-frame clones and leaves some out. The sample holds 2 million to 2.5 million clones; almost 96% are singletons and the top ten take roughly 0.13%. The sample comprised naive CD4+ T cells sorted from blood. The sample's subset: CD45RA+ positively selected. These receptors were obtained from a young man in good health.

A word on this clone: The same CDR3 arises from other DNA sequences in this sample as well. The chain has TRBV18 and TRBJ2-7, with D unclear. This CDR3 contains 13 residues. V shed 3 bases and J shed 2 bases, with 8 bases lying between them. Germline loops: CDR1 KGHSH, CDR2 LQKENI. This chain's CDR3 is CASSPAGPYEQYF. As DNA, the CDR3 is TGTGCCAGCTCACCGGCAGGTCCCTACGAGCAGTACTTC.

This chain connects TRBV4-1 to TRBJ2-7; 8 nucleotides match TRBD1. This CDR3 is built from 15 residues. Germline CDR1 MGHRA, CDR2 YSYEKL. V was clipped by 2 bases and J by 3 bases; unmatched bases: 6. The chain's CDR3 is CASSQLDRDDYEQYF. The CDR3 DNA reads TGCGCCAGCAGCCAACTGGACAGGGACGACTACGAGCAGTACTTC.

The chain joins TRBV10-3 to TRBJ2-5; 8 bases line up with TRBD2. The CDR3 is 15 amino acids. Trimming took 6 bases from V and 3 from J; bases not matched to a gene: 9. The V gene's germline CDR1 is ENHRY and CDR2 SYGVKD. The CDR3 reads CAISPVPGLEETQYF. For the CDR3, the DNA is TGTGCCATCAGCCCTGTCCCGGGACTAGAAGAGACCCAGTACTTC.

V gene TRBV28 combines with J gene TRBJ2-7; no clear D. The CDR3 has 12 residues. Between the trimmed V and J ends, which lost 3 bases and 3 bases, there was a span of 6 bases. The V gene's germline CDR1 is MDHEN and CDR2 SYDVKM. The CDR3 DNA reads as TGTGCCAGCAGTTTTAAGTACTACGAGCAGTACTTC. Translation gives CASSFKYYEQYF.

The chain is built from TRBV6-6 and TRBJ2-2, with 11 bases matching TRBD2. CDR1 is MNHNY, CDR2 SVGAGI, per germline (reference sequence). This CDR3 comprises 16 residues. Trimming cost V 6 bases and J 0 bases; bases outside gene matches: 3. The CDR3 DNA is TGTGCCAGCAGAAGACTAGCGGGGCCGAACACCGGGGAGCTGTTTTTT. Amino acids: CASRRLAGPNTGELFF.

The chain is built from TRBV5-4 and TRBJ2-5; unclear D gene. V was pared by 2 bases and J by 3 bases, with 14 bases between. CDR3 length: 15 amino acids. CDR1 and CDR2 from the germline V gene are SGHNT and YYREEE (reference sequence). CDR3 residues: CASSFLNQIKETQYF. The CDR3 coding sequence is TGTGCCAGCAGCTTTCTAAACCAAATTAAAGAGACCCAGTACTTC.

The CDR3 bases are TGTGCCAGCAGTTTAATGGGGTTAAACACAGATACGCAGTATTTT. Its protein is CASSLMGLNTDTQYF. The J gene is TRBJ2-3, the V gene TRBV27; D remains unclear. Per germline, CDR1 MNHEY and CDR2 SMNVEV (reference sequence). Trimming removed 2 bases from V and 2 bases from J, with 11 bases in between. The CDR3 runs 15 residues.

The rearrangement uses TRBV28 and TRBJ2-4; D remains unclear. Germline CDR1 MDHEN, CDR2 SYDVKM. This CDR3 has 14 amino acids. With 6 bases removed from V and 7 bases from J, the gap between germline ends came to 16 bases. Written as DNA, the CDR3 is TGTGCCAGCAGCCCGACGAAGCATTTGAACATTCAGTACTTC. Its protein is CASSPTKHLNIQYF.

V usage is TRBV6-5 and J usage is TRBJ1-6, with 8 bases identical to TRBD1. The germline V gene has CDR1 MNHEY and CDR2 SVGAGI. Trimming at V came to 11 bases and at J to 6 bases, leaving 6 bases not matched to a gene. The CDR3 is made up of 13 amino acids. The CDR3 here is CACRDRSNSPLHF. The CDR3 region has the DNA TGTGCCTGCCGGGACAGGTCTAATTCACCCCTCCACTTT.

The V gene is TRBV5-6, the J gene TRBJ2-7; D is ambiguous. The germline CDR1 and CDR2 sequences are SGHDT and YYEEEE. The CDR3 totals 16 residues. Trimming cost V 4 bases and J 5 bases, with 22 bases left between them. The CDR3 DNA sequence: TGTGCCAGCAGCACATTAGACACCCCTCTCTATGACGAGCAGTACTTC. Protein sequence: CASSTLDTPLYDEQYF.

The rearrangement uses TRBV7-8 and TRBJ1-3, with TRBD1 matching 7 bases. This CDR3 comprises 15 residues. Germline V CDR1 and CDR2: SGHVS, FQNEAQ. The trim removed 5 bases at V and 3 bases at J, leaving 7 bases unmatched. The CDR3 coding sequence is TGTGCCAGCAGCCCGGGACAGACGATTGGAAACACCATATATTTT. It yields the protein CASSPGQTIGNTIYF.

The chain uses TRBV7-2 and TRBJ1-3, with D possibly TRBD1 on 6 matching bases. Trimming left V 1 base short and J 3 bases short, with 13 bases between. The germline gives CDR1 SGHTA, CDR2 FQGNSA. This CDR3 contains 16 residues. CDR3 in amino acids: CASSLGVGARGNTIYF. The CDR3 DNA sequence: TGTGCCAGCAGCTTAGGAGTGGGGGCGCGTGGAAACACCATATATTTT.

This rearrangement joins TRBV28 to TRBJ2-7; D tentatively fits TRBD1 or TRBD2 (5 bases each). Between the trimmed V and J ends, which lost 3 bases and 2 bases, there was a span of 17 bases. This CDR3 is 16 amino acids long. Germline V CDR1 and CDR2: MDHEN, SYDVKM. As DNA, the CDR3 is TGTGCCAGCAGTTTTCCCCGCAGGGAGCGAACCTACGAGCAGTACTTC. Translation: CASSFPRRERTYEQYF.

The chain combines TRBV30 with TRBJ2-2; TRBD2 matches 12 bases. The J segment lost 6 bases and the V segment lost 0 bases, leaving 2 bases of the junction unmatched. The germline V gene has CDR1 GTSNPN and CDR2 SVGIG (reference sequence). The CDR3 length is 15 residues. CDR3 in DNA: TGTGCCTGGAGTGTAGGGACTAGCGGGCCCGGGGAGCTGTTTTTT. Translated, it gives CAWSVGTSGPGELFF.

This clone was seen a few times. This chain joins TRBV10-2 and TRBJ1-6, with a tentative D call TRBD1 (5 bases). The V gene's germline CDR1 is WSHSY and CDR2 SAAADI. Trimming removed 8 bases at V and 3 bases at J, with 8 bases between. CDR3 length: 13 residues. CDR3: CASGADYNSPLHF. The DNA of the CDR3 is TGCGCCAGCGGGGCGGACTATAATTCACCCCTCCACTTT.

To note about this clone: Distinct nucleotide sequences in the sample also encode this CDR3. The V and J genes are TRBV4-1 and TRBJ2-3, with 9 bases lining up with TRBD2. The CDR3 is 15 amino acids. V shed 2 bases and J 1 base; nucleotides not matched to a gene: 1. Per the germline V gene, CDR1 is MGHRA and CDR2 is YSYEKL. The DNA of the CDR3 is TGCGCCAGCAGCCAACGGACTAGCGGCACAGATACGCAGTATTTT. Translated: CASSQRTSGTDTQYF.

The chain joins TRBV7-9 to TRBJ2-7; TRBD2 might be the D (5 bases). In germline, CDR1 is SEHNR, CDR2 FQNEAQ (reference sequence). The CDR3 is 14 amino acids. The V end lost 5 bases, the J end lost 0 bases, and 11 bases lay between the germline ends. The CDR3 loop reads CASSEGLFSYEQYF. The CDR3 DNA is TGTGCCAGCAGCGAAGGACTGTTCTCCTACGAGCAGTACTTC.

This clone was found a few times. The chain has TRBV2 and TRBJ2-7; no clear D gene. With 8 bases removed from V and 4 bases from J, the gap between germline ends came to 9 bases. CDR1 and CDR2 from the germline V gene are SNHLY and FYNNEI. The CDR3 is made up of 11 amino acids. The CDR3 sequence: CASRYSYEQYF. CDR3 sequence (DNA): TGTGCCAGCCGTTACAGTTACGAGCAGTACTTC.

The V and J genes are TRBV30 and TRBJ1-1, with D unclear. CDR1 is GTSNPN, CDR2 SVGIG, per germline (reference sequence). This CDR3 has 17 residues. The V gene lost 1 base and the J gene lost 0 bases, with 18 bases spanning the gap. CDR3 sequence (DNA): TGTGCCTGGAGTGAACGGGGTGGCAGCAAGTTGAACACTGAAGCTTTCTTT. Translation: CAWSERGGSKLNTEAFF.

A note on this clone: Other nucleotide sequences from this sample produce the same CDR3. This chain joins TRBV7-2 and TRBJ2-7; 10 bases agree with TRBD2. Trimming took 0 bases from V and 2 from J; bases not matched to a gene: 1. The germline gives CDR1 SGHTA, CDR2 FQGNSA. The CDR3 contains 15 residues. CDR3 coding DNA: TGTGCCAGCAGCTTAGCAGCGGGAGGGGCCTACGAGCAGTACTTC. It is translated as CASSLAAGGAYEQYF.

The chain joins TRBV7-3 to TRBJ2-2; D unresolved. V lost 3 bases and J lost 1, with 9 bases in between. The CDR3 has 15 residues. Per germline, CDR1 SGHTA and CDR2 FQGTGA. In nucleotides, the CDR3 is TGTGCCAGCAGCTTTGACGGCTTGAACACCGGGGAGCTGTTTTTT. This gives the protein CASSFDGLNTGELFF.

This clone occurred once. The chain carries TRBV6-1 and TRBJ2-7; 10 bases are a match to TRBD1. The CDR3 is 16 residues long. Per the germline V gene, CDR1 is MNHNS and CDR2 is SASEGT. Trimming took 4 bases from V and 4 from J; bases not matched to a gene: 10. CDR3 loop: CASSGRDRGTLYEQYF. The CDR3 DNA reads TGTGCCAGCAGTGGACGGGACAGGGGTACCCTTTACGAGCAGTACTTC.

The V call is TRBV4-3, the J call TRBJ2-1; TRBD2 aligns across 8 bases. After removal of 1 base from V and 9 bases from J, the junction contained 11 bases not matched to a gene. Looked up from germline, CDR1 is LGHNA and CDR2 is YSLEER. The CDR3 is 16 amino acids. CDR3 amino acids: CASSQAIQTSGGEQFF. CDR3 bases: TGCGCCAGCAGCCAAGCAATACAAACTAGCGGCGGTGAGCAGTTCTTC.

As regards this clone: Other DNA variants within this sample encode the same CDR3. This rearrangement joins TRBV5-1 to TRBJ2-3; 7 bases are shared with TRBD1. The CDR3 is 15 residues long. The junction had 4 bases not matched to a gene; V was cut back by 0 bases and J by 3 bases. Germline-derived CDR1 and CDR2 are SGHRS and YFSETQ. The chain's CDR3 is CASSLVAGGTDTQYF. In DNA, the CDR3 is TGCGCCAGCAGCTTGGTGGCAGGGGGAACAGATACGCAGTATTTT. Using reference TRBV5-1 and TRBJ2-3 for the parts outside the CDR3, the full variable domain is KAGVTQTPRYLIKTRGQQVTLSCSPISGHRSVSWYQQTPGQGLQFLFEYFSETQRNKGNFPGRFSGRQFSNSRSEMNVSTLELGDSALYLCASSLVAGGTDTQYFGPGTRLTVL.

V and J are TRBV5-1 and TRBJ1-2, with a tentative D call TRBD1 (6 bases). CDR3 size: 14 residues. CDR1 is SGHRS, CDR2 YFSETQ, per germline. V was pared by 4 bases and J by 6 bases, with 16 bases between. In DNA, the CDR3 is TGCGCCAGCAGCCGAGACAAGGGGGGCGATGGCTACACCTTC. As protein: CASSRDKGGDGYTF. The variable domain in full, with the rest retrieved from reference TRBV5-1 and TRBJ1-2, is KAGVTQTPRYLIKTRGQQVTLSCSPISGHRSVSWYQQTPGQGLQFLFEYFSETQRNKGNFPGRFSGRQFSNSRSEMNVSTLELGDSALYLCASSRDKGGDGYTFGSGTRLTVV.

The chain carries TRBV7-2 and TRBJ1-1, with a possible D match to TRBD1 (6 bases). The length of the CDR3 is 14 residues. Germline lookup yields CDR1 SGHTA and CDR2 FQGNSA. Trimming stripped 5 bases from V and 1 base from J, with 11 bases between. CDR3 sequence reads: CASSPWTANTEAFF. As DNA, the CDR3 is TGTGCCAGCAGCCCCTGGACAGCGAACACTGAAGCTTTCTTT.

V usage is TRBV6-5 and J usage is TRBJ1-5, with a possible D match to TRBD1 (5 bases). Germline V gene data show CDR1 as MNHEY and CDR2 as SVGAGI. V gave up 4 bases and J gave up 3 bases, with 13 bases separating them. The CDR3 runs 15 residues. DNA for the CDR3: TGTGCCAGCAGTTTGCACAGAGGGGTCAATCAGCCCCAGCATTTT. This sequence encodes CASSLHRGVNQPQHF.